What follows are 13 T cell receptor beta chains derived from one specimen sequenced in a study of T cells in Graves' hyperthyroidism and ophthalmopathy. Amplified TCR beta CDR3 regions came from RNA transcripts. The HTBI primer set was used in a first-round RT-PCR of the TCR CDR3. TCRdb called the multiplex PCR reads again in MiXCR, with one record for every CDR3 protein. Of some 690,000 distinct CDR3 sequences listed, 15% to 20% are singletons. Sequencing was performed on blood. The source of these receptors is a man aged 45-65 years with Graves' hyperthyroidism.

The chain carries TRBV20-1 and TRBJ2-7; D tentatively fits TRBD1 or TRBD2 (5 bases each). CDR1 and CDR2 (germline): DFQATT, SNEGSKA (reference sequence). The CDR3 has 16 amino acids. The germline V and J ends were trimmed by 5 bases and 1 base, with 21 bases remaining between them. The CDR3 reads CSAGTARVAASYEQYF. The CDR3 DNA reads TGCAGTGCTGGGACGGCGCGGGTCGCGGCGTCCTACGAGCAGTACTTC.

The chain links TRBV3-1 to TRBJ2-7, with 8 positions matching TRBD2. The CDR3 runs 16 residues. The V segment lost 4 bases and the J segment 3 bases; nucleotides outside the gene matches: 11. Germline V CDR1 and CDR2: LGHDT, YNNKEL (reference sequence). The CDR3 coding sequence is TGTGCCAGCAGCCCGGGGGGGGCTAGCGGCAGCTACGAGCAGTACTTC. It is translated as CASSPGGASGSYEQYF.

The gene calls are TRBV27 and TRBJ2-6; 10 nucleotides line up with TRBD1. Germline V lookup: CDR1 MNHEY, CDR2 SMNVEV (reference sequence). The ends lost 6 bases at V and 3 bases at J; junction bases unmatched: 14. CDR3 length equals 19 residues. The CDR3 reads CASSLSGTGVFYGANVLTF. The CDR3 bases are TGTGCCAGCAGCCTGAGCGGGACAGGGGTCTTTTATGGGGCCAACGTCCTGACTTTC.

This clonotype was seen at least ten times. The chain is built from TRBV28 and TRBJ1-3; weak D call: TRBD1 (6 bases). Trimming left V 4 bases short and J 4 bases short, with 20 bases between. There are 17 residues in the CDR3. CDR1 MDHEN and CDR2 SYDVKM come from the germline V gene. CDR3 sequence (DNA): TGTGCCAGCAGTTCCGAGGGGGGGCGCGGGGCCGGAAACACCATATATTTT. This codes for CASSSEGGRGAGNTIYF.

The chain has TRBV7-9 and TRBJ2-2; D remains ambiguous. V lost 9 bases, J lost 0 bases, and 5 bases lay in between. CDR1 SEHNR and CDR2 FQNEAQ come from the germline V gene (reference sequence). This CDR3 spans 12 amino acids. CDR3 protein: CARLPNTGELFF. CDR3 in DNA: TGTGCCAGGCTCCCGAACACCGGGGAGCTGTTTTTT.

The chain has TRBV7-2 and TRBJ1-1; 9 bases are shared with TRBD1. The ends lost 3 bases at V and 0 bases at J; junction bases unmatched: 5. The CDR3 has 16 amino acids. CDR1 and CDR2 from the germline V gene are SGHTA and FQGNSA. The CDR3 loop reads CASSFSGTGLNTEAFF. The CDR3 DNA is TGTGCCAGCAGCTTCTCCGGGACAGGGCTGAACACTGAAGCTTTCTTT.

This CDR3 reads CSARDLGQPQHF. Written as DNA, the CDR3 is TGCAGTGCTAGAGATTTAGGACAGCCCCAGCATTTT. This rearrangement joins TRBV20-1 to TRBJ1-5, with no clear D. The V and J ends lost 0 bases and 7 bases respectively, with 7 bases between them. From germline, CDR1 is DFQATT and CDR2 SNEGSKA (reference sequence). This CDR3 is 12 amino acids long.

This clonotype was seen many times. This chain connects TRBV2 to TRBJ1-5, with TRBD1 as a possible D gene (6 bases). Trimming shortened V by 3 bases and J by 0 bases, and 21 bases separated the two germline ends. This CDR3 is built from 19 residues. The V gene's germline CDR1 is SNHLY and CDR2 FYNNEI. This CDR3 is CASSETRRRRGYSNQPQHF. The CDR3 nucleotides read TGTGCCAGCAGTGAGACTAGACGGCGCAGGGGATATAGCAATCAGCCCCAGCATTTT.

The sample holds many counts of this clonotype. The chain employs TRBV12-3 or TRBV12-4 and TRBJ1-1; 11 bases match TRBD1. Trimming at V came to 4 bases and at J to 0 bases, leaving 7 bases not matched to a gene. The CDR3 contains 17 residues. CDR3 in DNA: TGTGCCAGCAGTTCCCCGGACAGGGGGCAAATGAACACTGAAGCTTTCTTT. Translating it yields CASSSPDRGQMNTEAFF.

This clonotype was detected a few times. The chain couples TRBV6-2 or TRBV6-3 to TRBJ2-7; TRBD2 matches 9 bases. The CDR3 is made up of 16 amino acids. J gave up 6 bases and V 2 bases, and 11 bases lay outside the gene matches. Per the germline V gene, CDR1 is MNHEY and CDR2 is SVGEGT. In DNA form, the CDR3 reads TGTGCCAGCAGTTACGCCAGCGGGAGGCCACCTGGCGAGCAGTACTTC. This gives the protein CASSYASGRPPGEQYF.

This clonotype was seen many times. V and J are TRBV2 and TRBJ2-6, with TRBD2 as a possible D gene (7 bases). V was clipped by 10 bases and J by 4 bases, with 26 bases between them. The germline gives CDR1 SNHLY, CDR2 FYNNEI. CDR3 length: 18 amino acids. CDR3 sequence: CATILGGQGRSGANVLTF. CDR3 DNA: TGTGCCACCATACTCGGGGGGCAGGGGCGGTCCGGGGCCAACGTCCTGACTTTC.

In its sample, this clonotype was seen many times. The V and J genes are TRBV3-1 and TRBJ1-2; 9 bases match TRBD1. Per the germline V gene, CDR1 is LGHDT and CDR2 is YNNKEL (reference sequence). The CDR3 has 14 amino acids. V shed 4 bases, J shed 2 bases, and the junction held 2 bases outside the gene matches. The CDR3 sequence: CASSPTGGNYGYTF. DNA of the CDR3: TGTGCCAGCAGCCCTACAGGGGGCAACTATGGCTACACCTTC.

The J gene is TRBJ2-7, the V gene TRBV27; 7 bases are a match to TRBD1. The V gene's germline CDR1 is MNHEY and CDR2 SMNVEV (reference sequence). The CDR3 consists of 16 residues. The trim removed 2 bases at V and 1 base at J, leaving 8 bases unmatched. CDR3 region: CASSLKGAPRSYEQYF. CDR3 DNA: TGTGCCAGCAGTTTAAAGGGGGCCCCTAGGTCCTACGAGCAGTACTTC.